Sequencing of this T cell receptor (beta chain) was carried out in a study of control samples from healthy donors and cancer patients. This CDR3 has 18 amino acids. Germline V gene lookup returns CDR1 SNHLY and CDR2 FYNNEI. V shed 5 bases, J shed 8 bases, and the junction held 23 bases outside the gene matches. Repertoires were generated with immunoSEQ multiplex PCR, while TCRdb's copy carries only in-frame clones and drops some. The sample comprises fewer than 200,000 clones, approximately 92% of which are singletons, and roughly 1.6% rests with the top ten. Source material: blood. The TCR was taken from a young man in good health. The chain combines TRBV2 with TRBJ1-2; 7 bases fit TRBD1. CDR3 sequence (DNA): TGTGCCAGCAGTACTCCGCGGGGCAGGGGGGGGCCTCTGGACGGCTACACCTTC. This encodes CASSTPRGRGGPLDGYTF.